The 2 T cell receptor beta chains below were found in one sample sequenced in a study of blood T cell repertoires in COVID-19. The data were produced by immunoSEQ multiplex PCR, yet TCRdb's version contains in-frame clones alone and is incomplete. The sample lists some 380,000 clones, 70% to 85% occurring once. Sequencing input: peripheral blood. Every receptor here comes from a human donor with acute or convalescent COVID-19. The donor label of this sample is uncertain.

The chain employs TRBV6-5 and TRBJ1-5; D is possibly TRBD1 (5 bases). CDR1 and CDR2 from the germline V gene are MNHEY and SVGAGI. Trimming took off 3 bases at V and 4 bases at J, with 13 bases between the two ends. The CDR3 sequence is 15 residues long. DNA of the CDR3: TGTGCCAGCAGTTATGCGGGGGGAGATAATCAGCCCCAGCATTTT. Its translation is CASSYAGGDNQPQHF.

The V call is TRBV2, the J call TRBJ2-7, with 9 bases lining up with TRBD2. J lost 4 bases, V lost 8 bases, and 12 bases had no gene match. The CDR3 is 15 residues long. Germline CDR1 and CDR2: SNHLY and FYNNEI. Written as DNA, the CDR3 is TGTGCCAGCTTTTCTCCCTCGGGACTAGCTTACGAGCAGTACTTC. Translated: CASFSPSGLAYEQYF.